The clone carrying this TCR beta chain was recorded only once. CDR1 and CDR2 from the germline V gene are SGHTA and FQGNSA. Germline trimming cut 5 bases from V and 2 bases from J; bases unmatched to any gene: 6. This CDR3 spans 14 amino acids. This sample is drawn from a study of CD4 T cells in relation to SARS-CoV-2 and coronaviruses. Produced via immunoSEQ multiplex PCR; TCRdb's table is partial and in-frame only. The data show about 54,000 clones, approximately 90% seen once. Sequencing input: naive CD4+ T cells from PBMCs. Noted subset: naive CD4+ T cells isolated by negative enrichment. This receptor was taken from an adult with COVID-19. This chain joins TRBV7-2 and TRBJ2-7, with 7 bases fitting TRBD2. The CDR3 bases are TGTGCCAGCAGCACGGGGAGGGAGGCCTACGAGCAGTACTTC. This gives the protein CASSTGREAYEQYF.